Below, 8 T cell receptor beta chains from the same sample are listed, as sequenced in a study of CD8+CD57+ T cells in acquired aplastic anemia. The TCR beta profiling, which covered VDJ combination and CDR3 sequence, was carried out using genomic DNA as the template. TCRdb reanalysed the reads using MiXCR and keeps one entry per CDR3 protein. The sample shows around 190,000 distinct CDR3 sequences, roughly 56% of them seen only once. Input material: sorted CD4+, CD8+, or CD8+CD57+ T cells (not recorded which) from PBMCs. The receptors were sampled from a human donor in good health, serving as a control.

This clonotype was seen once. This chain joins TRBV2 and TRBJ2-7; no definite D call. This CDR3 contains 11 residues. Germline-derived CDR1 and CDR2 are SNHLY and FYNNEI. The CDR3 spells CASSDGRLRIV. CDR3 sequence (DNA): TGTGCCAGCAGTGACGGCCGGCTGCGAATAGTC.

The chain couples TRBV28 to TRBJ1-3, with D possibly matching TRBD1 (5 bases). The CDR3 loop spans 17 amino acids. V was cut by 1 base and J by 0 bases, with 13 bases left in between. Germline V gives CDR1 MDHEN, CDR2 SYDVKM. The CDR3 region has the DNA TGTGCCAGCAGTTTATCCCAAGGGGTCGACTCTGGAAACACCATATATTTT. It specifies CASSLSQGVDSGNTIYF.

There are many counts of this clonotype. The chain links TRBV2 to TRBJ2-7; possibly TRBD1 for D (7 bases). Looked up from germline, CDR1 is SNHLY and CDR2 is FYNNEI. The germline V and J ends were trimmed by 2 bases and 5 bases, with 16 bases remaining between them. This CDR3 is 15 amino acids long. The CDR3 DNA sequence: TGTGCCAGCAGTGAAAGGGCAGGGGGGATCAACGAGCAGTACTTC. Protein: CASSERAGGINEQYF. The whole variable domain, remainder taken from reference TRBV2 and TRBJ2-7, is EPEVTQTPSHQVTQMGQEVILRCVPISNHLYFYWYRQILGQKVEFLVSFYNNEISEKSEIFDDQFSVERPDGSNFTLKIRSTKLEDSAMYFCASSERAGGINEQYFGPGTRLTVT.

This clonotype was picked up a small number of times. V and J are TRBV2 and TRBJ1-2, with TRBD1 matching 7 bases. The J segment lost 4 bases and the V segment lost 7 bases, leaving 15 bases of the junction unmatched. The CDR3 is 16 residues long. The germline V gene has CDR1 SNHLY and CDR2 FYNNEI. The CDR3 is CASKLVRDSGSYGYTF. The CDR3 region has the DNA TGTGCCAGCAAACTAGTCCGGGACAGTGGAAGCTATGGCTACACCTTC.

The V call is TRBV20-1, the J call TRBJ2-1; a weak D match, TRBD2 (6 bases). CDR3 length: 13 amino acids. The V and J ends lost 8 bases and 4 bases respectively, with 15 bases between them. Germline V gives CDR1 DFQATT, CDR2 SNEGSKA (reference sequence). DNA for the CDR3: TGCAGTAGAGCGTTAGCGGCGTACAATGAGCAGTTCTTC. Its translation is CSRALAAYNEQFF.

This clonotype was found many times. The chain is built from TRBV5-1 and TRBJ1-1; D may be TRBD1 (6 bases). Trimming shortened V by 5 bases and J by 3 bases, and 17 bases separated the two germline ends. This CDR3 contains 15 residues. CDR1 is SGHRS and CDR2 is YFSETQ in the germline V gene. The CDR3 DNA is TGCGCCAGCAGGCCTAGAACAGGGTTGGACACTGAAGCTTTCTTT. The encoded protein is CASRPRTGLDTEAFF.

This clonotype came up many times. The chain combines TRBV4-1 with TRBJ1-1, with a weak D call TRBD1 (6 bases). The germline CDR1 and CDR2 sequences are MGHRA and YSYEKL. CDR3 size: 15 residues. Trimming removed 1 base at V and 2 bases at J, with 11 bases between. CDR3 region: CASSQAGHGNTEAFF. CDR3 bases: TGCGCCAGCAGCCAAGCGGGACACGGAAACACTGAAGCTTTCTTT.

This clonotype was seen many times. A much larger clone differs from this one at a single base, so this may be a read error. The CDR3 protein is CATSDPTSGGYEQHF. Here the CDR3 DNA reads TGTGCCACCAGTGACCCGACTAGCGGGGGCTACGAGCAGCACTTC. The V gene is TRBV24-1, the J gene TRBJ2-7; TRBD2 aligns across 12 bases. Germline loops: CDR1 KGHDR, CDR2 SFDVKD. The CDR3 length is 15 residues.